This TCR beta chain comes out of a study of cytomegalovirus exposure and HLA in healthy donors. General study results and limits: According to a later analysis, most TCR beta chains associated with CMV appeared HLA-restricted. Rare TCR sequences predominated, though certain public TCRs were found in many donors.

CDR3 length: 13 amino acids. The germline CDR1 and CDR2 sequences are SGHNT and YYREEE (reference sequence). Between the trimmed V and J ends, which lost 4 bases and 1 base, there was a span of 8 bases. Comment on this clone: Antigen unknown. The identical CDR3 is also encoded by other nucleotide sequences in the sample.

The PCR was carried out with 60 Vbeta primers and 13 Jbeta primers. Assay: immunoSEQ multiplex PCR; the TCRdb copy retains only in-frame clones and omits some. The sample data list more than 90,000 clones. The chain has TRBV5-4 and TRBJ1-1; D ambiguous. The sequence was collected from a man in his forties or fifties in good health and CMV-seropositive. Sequenced input: PBMCs. CDR3 residues: CASSPGGNTEAFF. CDR3 in DNA: TGTGCCAGCAGCCCCGGTGGGAACACTGAAGCTTTCTTT.